Given below is one T cell receptor beta chain in context. The data stem from a study of blood T cell repertoires in COVID-19. As for the study in general: Both acute and convalescent COVID-19 samples were obtained from the United States, Italy and Spain. T cells, B-cell-depleted T cells, or PBMCs supplied cDNA or gDNA.

Per the authors' pipeline: Amplification of reference gene primers provided the estimated nucleated cell counts. Sequencing used immunoSEQ multiplex PCR; TCRdb keeps in-frame clones, though not all of them. For V, J and clone size, that table is used; D and trimming come from the DNA. This table has 200,000 to 300,000 clones, roughly four fifths appearing once. CDR3 size: 17 residues. The germline V gene has CDR1 GTSNPN and CDR2 SVGIG (reference sequence). V was clipped by 0 bases and J by 4 bases; unmatched bases: 10. The receptor was derived from a man aged 50 to 59 with acute or convalescent COVID-19. The sequencing input was peripheral blood. The chain is built from TRBV30 and TRBJ2-2, with 8 nucleotides matching TRBD1. CDR3 nucleotide sequence: TGTGCCTGGAGTGTAGACAGGGGTTTTGGTTTCACCGGGGAGCTGTTTTTT. Amino acid sequence: CAWSVDRGFGFTGELFF.